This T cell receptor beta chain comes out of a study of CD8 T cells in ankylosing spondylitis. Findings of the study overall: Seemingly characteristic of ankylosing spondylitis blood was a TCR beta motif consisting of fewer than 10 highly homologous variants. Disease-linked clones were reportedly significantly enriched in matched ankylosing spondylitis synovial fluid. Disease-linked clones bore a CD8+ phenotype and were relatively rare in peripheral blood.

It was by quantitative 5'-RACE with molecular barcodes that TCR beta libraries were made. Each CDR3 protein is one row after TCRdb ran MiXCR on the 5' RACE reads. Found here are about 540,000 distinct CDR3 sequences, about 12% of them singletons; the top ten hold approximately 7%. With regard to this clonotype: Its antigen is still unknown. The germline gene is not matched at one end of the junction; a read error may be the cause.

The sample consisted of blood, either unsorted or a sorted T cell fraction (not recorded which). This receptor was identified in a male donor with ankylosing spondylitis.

The CDR3 is CCARGGPGSSYNEQFF. The CDR3 DNA follows: TGCTGTGCTAGAGGAGGGCCAGGGAGCTCCTACAATGAGCAGTTCTTC. The chain is built from TRBV20-1 and TRBJ2-1, with a weak D call TRBD2 (6 bases). This CDR3 contains 16 residues. Germline CDR1 and CDR2: DFQATT and SNEGSKA (reference sequence).